The 19 T cell receptor beta chains presented below share a single source sample, sequenced in a study of T cell repertoires in cytomegalovirus infection. Antigen specificity for these receptors is unknown. TCRdb fed the reads into MiXCR, producing one record per CDR3 protein. The sample lists roughly 69,000 distinct CDR3 sequences; over 20% were seen once. The sample consisted of CD8+ T cells from cultured PBMCs, taken from culture after CMV antigen stimulation. All receptors derive from a human donor in good health (CMV status not recorded). Some clones in this sample may be carry-over from other donors' samples.

This clonotype has a handful of counts. The chain couples TRBV7-8 to TRBJ1-4, with 9 bases lining up with TRBD1. Looked up from germline, CDR1 is SGHVS and CDR2 is FQNEAQ. The ends lost 2 bases at V and 8 bases at J; junction bases unmatched: 6. The CDR3 runs 15 residues. The CDR3 region is CASSLLSQGAEKLFF. The CDR3 nucleotides are TGTGCCAGCAGCTTATTGTCACAGGGGGCAGAAAAACTGTTTTTT.

The chain uses TRBV7-6 and TRBJ2-1, with TRBD2 matching 8 bases. V dropped 2 bases and J dropped 2; count of bases not matched to a gene: 2. This CDR3 contains 15 residues. Germline-derived CDR1 and CDR2 are SGHVS and FNYEAQ. In DNA, the CDR3 is TGTGCCAGCAGCTTAACTAGCGGACCCTACAATGAGCAGTTCTTC. This codes for CASSLTSGPYNEQFF. The variable domain in full, completed from reference TRBV7-6 and TRBJ2-1, reads GAGVSQSPRYKVTKRGQDVALRCDPISGHVSLYWYRQALGQGPEFLTYFNYEAQQDKSGLPNDRFSAERPEGSISTLTIQRTEQRDSAMYRCASSLTSGPYNEQFFGPGTRLTVL.

This clonotype turned up a few times. This chain connects TRBV28 to TRBJ1-1; 7 positions match TRBD1. The V gene's germline CDR1 is MDHEN and CDR2 SYDVKM. Trimming cost V 4 bases and J 7 bases; bases outside gene matches: 18. This CDR3 contains 17 residues. CDR3: CASSSLKQGRTTREAFF. In DNA, the CDR3 is TGTGCCAGCAGTTCTCTGAAACAGGGGCGAACGACGCGTGAAGCTTTCTTT.

The CDR3 bases are TGTGCCAGCAGCTTAAGGGGGGCTCCCCCTTACAATGAGCAGTTCTTC. This sequence encodes CASSLRGAPPYNEQFF. This chain links TRBV7-2 with TRBJ2-1, with D possibly being TRBD1 or TRBD2 (6 bases each). V lost 2 bases and J 4 bases, leaving 15 bases between the germline ends. CDR1 is SGHTA and CDR2 is FQGNSA in the germline V gene. The CDR3 totals 16 residues. Filled out from reference TRBV7-2 and TRBJ2-1, the complete variable domain reads GAGVSQSPSNKVTEKGKDVELRCDPISGHTALYWYRQSLGQGLEFLIYFQGNSAPDKSGLPSDRFSAERTGGSVSTLTIQRTQQEDSAVYLCASSLRGAPPYNEQFFGPGTRLTVL.

This clonotype was counted only a few times. The V and J genes are TRBV28 and TRBJ1-1; D not certain. The CDR3 extends over 16 amino acids. Germline CDR1 is MDHEN and CDR2 is SYDVKM. V was cut by 6 bases and J by 0 bases, with 17 bases left in between. The CDR3 reads CASSTTGNGVNTEAFF. The CDR3 nucleotides are TGTGCCAGCAGCACGACTGGGAACGGGGTGAACACTGAAGCTTTCTTT.

The chain employs TRBV7-2 and TRBJ1-4; 9 bases line up with TRBD1. This CDR3 spans 17 amino acids. Germline-derived CDR1 and CDR2 are SGHTA and FQGNSA. V lost 3 bases and J lost 3; bases outside the gene matches: 8. CDR3 amino acids: CASSFLGQGLSNEKLFF. CDR3 coding DNA: TGTGCCAGCAGCTTCCTGGGACAGGGCCTTTCTAATGAAAAACTGTTTTTT.

The genes are TRBV6-5 and TRBJ2-7; a weak D match, TRBD1 (6 bases). V was shortened by 6 bases and J by 5 bases, with 20 bases between the two germline ends. Germline V gene sequence: CDR1 MNHEY, CDR2 SVGAGI. The CDR3 totals 15 residues. This CDR3 reads CASSPSYRVLHEQYF. DNA of the CDR3: TGTGCCAGCAGCCCAAGTTACAGGGTCCTCCACGAGCAGTACTTC.

This chain uses TRBV19 with TRBJ2-7, with D hard to call. Germline V gene data show CDR1 as LNHDA and CDR2 as SQIVND (reference sequence). This CDR3 comprises 13 residues. With 4 bases removed from V and 7 bases from J, the gap between germline ends came to 14 bases. CDR3 amino acids: CASSTLGDREQYF. The CDR3 DNA reads as TGTGCCAGTAGTACCCTGGGCGATCGGGAGCAGTACTTC.

The V gene is TRBV7-8, the J gene TRBJ1-3, with 7 bases aligning to TRBD1. The CDR3 totals 14 residues. The germline V gene encodes CDR1 SGHVS and CDR2 FQNEAQ. The junction had 4 bases not matched to a gene; V was cut back by 6 bases and J by 2 bases. The CDR3 DNA sequence: TGTGCCAGCAGACCCGACAGGGCTGGAAACACCATATATTTT. This translates into CASRPDRAGNTIYF.

This clonotype has more than one count but fewer than ten. V and J are TRBV6-2 or TRBV6-3 and TRBJ2-4, with 7 bases that match TRBD1. Germline assignment: CDR1 MNHEY and CDR2 SVGEGT. This CDR3 is built from 18 residues. With 0 bases clipped from V and 1 base from J, the junction kept 9 bases outside the gene matches. The CDR3 DNA sequence: TGTGCCAGCAGTTACTCGACTGGGACAGAGGAGGCCAAAAACATTCAGTACTTC. Translating gives CASSYSTGTEEAKNIQYF.

This clonotype occurred many times. V and J are TRBV4-3 and TRBJ1-1; unclear D gene. The CDR3 runs 15 residues. The germline CDR1 and CDR2 sequences are LGHNA and YSLEER. Trimming removed 0 bases from V and 0 bases from J, with 8 bases in between. The CDR3 reads CASSQDRRVNTEAFF. In DNA, the CDR3 is TGCGCCAGCAGCCAAGATAGGAGGGTGAACACTGAAGCTTTCTTT.

DNA for the CDR3: TGTGCCAGCAGTTACGTCAGGGGTCCCACTGAAGCTTTCTTT. Protein product: CASSYVRGPTEAFF. The V and J genes are TRBV6-2 or TRBV6-3 and TRBJ1-1; tentatively, D is TRBD1 (6 bases). This CDR3 has 14 residues. CDR1 MNHEY and CDR2 SVGEGT come from the germline V gene. With 2 bases removed from V and 4 bases from J, the gap between germline ends came to 11 bases.

V usage is TRBV27 and J usage is TRBJ2-7; D might be TRBD1 (5 bases). The germline V and J ends were trimmed by 10 bases and 7 bases, with 14 bases remaining between them. The CDR3 length is 11 residues. Germline V lookup: CDR1 MNHEY, CDR2 SMNVEV (reference sequence). The CDR3 sequence: CATKSGIEQYF. The CDR3 DNA is TGTGCCACGAAGTCAGGGATTGAGCAGTACTTC.

This clonotype came up a few times. J is TRBJ1-1 and V is TRBV6-6; 9 bases are shared with TRBD1. CDR1 is MNHNY, CDR2 SVGAGI, per germline (reference sequence). J lost 0 bases, V lost 8 bases, and 1 base had no gene match. The CDR3 is 13 residues long. Here the CDR3 reads CASGTGLNTEAFF. CDR3 bases: TGTGCCAGCGGGACAGGGTTGAACACTGAAGCTTTCTTT.

The chain is built from TRBV15 and TRBJ1-5; D unresolved. The CDR3 contains 15 residues. Germline assignment: CDR1 LNHNV and CDR2 YYDKDF (reference sequence). The V end was cut by 0 bases, the J end by 0 bases, with 6 bases between. CDR3 DNA sequence: TGTGCCACCAGCAGAGACCGCGATAGCAATCAGCCCCAGCATTTT. It encodes CATSRDRDSNQPQHF.

V gene TRBV6-2 or TRBV6-3 combines with J gene TRBJ1-1; possible D gene TRBD1, 6 bases. The ends were cut back, 2 bases at V and 7 bases at J, with 23 bases in the middle. The germline V gene has CDR1 MNHEY and CDR2 SVGEGT. The CDR3 covers 17 residues. The CDR3 nucleotides read TGTGCCAGCAGTTACGAGGGACAAGAGGCCAGGGATGATGAAGCTTTCTTT. It translates to CASSYEGQEARDDEAFF.

V and J are TRBV7-8 and TRBJ2-1; 8 nucleotides align to TRBD2. CDR3 length: 18 residues. Germline CDR1 reads SGHVS; CDR2 reads FQNEAQ. V lost 0 bases to trimming and J lost 8 bases; unmatched junction nucleotides: 15. The CDR3 reads CASSLALSGLGRVDEQFF. DNA of the CDR3: TGTGCCAGCAGCTTAGCGCTATCGGGACTAGGGAGGGTGGATGAGCAGTTCTTC.

The rearrangement joins TRBV7-2 to TRBJ2-1; 7 bases are shared with TRBD2. V shed 6 bases and J 1 base; nucleotides not matched to a gene: 9. The CDR3 extends over 16 amino acids. Germline assignment: CDR1 SGHTA and CDR2 FQGNSA. This chain's CDR3 is CASSSMGLQSYNEQFF. The CDR3 bases are TGTGCCAGCAGTTCAATGGGACTACAGTCCTACAATGAGCAGTTCTTC.

The chain has TRBV12-3 or TRBV12-4 and TRBJ2-3; D unclear. V lost 5 bases and J lost 3, with 15 bases in between. This CDR3 is 15 amino acids long. The CDR3 DNA sequence: TGTGCCAGCAGTGGGTTGCCATTGGGGACAGATACGCAGTATTTT. Translation gives CASSGLPLGTDTQYF.